This T cell receptor beta chain emerged from a study of shared clonotypes between healthy human individuals (dated by TCRdb to between 2020 and 2021). In terms of the full investigation: A few men and two women, aged 18 to 49 years, made up the cohort. Blood TCR repertoires of a handful of healthy adults were deeply sequenced to estimate repertoire size and the extent of clonotype sharing between individuals. For each donor, CD4 naive and CD4 memory were each run on three plates, CD8 naive on two plates, and CD8 memory on one plate. Different laboratories and diverse techniques were used to prepare libraries and sequence TCR repertoires, to increase sequencing depth and limit assay-specific biases. Per donor, leukapheresis produced somewhere between about 0.9 and 10 billion PBMCs.

As regards this clone: The antigen this receptor binds is unknown. No much larger clone is present one base from it, and per-base qualities are unavailable.

The CDR3 covers 11 residues, taking in both the cysteine and the phenylalanine. The read is trimmed to its CDR3 DNA, 33 bases read in frame from base 1. The germline V gene (reference sequence) provides CDR1 DFQATT and CDR2 SNEGSKA. V gives up 3 bases and J gives up 7 bases, and the segment between their germline ends measures 10 bases. The donors were healthy, HIV-negative adults who had no recently reported acute infections or vaccinations. Every donor was a Caucasian adult residing in Nashville, Tennessee, USA. CD4+ T cells were enriched by magnetic negative selection; naive cells were then positively selected on CD45RA, and the negative fraction formed the memory subset. Blood was obtained by leukapheresis, after which PBMCs were separated by Ficoll-Histopaque density gradient centrifugation and cryopreserved in liquid nitrogen vapor phase. Analytical flow cytometry was used to check the purity and quantity of every magnetically sorted T cell population. Genomic DNA was isolated from every sorted fraction and measured by UV absorbance on a Nanodrop 2000c.

Using the deep immunoSEQ assay, TCR CDR3 regions were amplified from genomic DNA by multiplex PCR. Extracted genomic DNA from each cell subset was distributed evenly across all wells of several immunoSEQ 96-well plates, and each plate was treated as a replicate. For sorted subsets, approximately 0.2 ug of genomic DNA, equivalent to roughly 33,000 T cell genomes, went into each replicate PCR. Purified libraries were quantified with a Qubit 3.0 fluorometer, sized on a Bioanalyzer 2100, and re-quantified with the KAPA Library Quantification kit. A separate single-read 150-cycle Illumina NextSeq 550 flow cell was used to sequence each immunoSEQ 96-well plate. As for how the authors treated the data: Because only junctional sequences without quality scores were contained in the immunoSEQ output, filtering matching that applied to full-length reads could not be performed. To assign V/J genes and CDR3, sequences were annotated against IMGT germline references using PyIR, a Python wrapper for IgBLAST v1.9. Reads were filtered out if the reads had weak V/J assignments (E-value above 1e-6), no CDR3, stop codons, out-of-frame junctions, or ambiguous translated residues. A V3J clonotype was defined by an identical inferred V gene, J gene, and CDR3 amino acid sequence. To compute the percentage overlap between repertoires, the number of shared unique clonotypes was divided by the size of the smaller repertoire. Richness of each repertoire was evaluated using RTK rarefaction, the Chao1 estimator, and Recon v2.1 estimates of unobserved clonotypes. OLGA was used to compute generation probabilities for all TCRbeta clonotypes that the gDNA method yielded from a few donors. TCRdb limited this immuneACCESS table to in-frame rearrangements with V and J called. A share of clones is missing; checked studies link under half to unresolved V genes, and the rest is unexplained. That table furnishes V, J and clone size, whereas the DNA furnished D and trimming. In this sample the table shows approximately 1.5 million clones, 98% of which occur a single time. Clones ranked in the top ten supply about 0.45% of the sample.

What the work shows at the level of the full study, not this receptor alone: Only blood was sampled, and tissue TCR repertoires likely differ from those in blood. Roughly 5.2% of naive CD4, approximately 3.7% of naive CD8, about 2.5% of memory CD4, and over 0.35% of memory CD8 clonotypes were shared across a few donors. Rarefaction of sorted-subset datasets indicated incomplete sequencing despite the large sequencing depth. Higher generation probabilities were observed for clonotypes shared by all four sorted-subset donors than for non-shared clonotypes. Because the study included a small number of donors, the genetic and exposure-history diversity represented was limited. Estimated clonotype richness was generally larger for naive than for memory subsets. Based on pairwise subsampling, the degree of clonotype sharing among donors was expected to be affected by sequencing depth.

This TCR was recovered from a man younger than 40 in good health. The sequenced material came from naive CD4+ T cells sorted from blood. The cell subset or site tag for this specimen amounts to: CD45RA+ positively selected. Recombination connected TRBV20-1 to TRBJ2-7; the D gene identity is not certain. The CDR3 protein: CSASGTTEQYF. The nucleotides read TGCAGTGCTAGTGGTACGACAGAGCAGTACTTC.